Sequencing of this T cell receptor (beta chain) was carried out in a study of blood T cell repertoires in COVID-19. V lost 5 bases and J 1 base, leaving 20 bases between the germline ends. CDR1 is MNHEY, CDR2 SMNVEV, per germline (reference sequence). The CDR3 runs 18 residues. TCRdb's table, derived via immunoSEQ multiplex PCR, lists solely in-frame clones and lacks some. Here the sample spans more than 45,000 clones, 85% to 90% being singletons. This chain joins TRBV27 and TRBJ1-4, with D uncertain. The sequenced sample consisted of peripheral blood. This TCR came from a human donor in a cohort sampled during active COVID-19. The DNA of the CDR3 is TGTGCCAGCAGTGTGGCGGGCAGGCAGAAGGGAACTAATGAAAAACTGTTTTTT. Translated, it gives CASSVAGRQKGTNEKLFF.